One TCR beta chain is described in this entry. Data came from immunoSEQ multiplex PCR; TCRdb stores just in-frame clones and leaves some out. There are tens of thousands of clones in the sample; 89% occur only once, and over 5.5% lies in the top ten. The data originate from a study of control samples from healthy donors and cancer patients. The germline V and J ends were trimmed by 5 bases and 0 bases, with 10 bases remaining between them. Germline V gives CDR1 LNHDA, CDR2 SQIVND (reference sequence). The CDR3 sequence is 14 residues long. The sequence derives from a man between 50 and 59 years old in good health. The sample comprised blood. This chain joins TRBV19 and TRBJ1-2; tentative D call: TRBD1 (6 bases). CDR3 in amino acids: CASSVGQTNYGYTF. The CDR3 DNA reads as TGTGCCAGTAGTGTAGGACAGACTAACTATGGCTACACCTTC.